This T cell receptor (beta chain) was identified in a study of PD-1 blockade in classical Hodgkin lymphoma. Every single patient, without exception, relapsed after autologous stem cell transplantation, and brentuximab vedotin exposure varied. In this sample, this clone turned up a few times. The CDR3 is 13 residues long. CDR1 and CDR2 (germline): MNHNS, SASEGT. Between the trimmed V and J ends, which lost 6 bases and 5 bases, there was a span of 11 bases. Generated by immunoSEQ multiplex PCR, the TCRdb table keeps only in-frame clones and is missing some. The table lists about 21,000 clones, roughly two thirds of them singletons.

The sequencing used peripheral blood mononuclear cells (PBMCs), collected at baseline. This TCR was recovered from a human donor with classical Hodgkin lymphoma. The chain combines TRBV6-1 with TRBJ1-3; TRBD1 might be the D (5 bases). The chain's CDR3 is CASRGQGRNTIYF. The CDR3 region has the DNA TGTGCCAGCAGGGGCCAGGGAAGAAACACCATATATTTT.